A single sample gave rise to the 28 T cell receptor beta chains below, sequenced in a study of OX40 agonist ivuxolimab in advanced cancers. The library was obtained by the immunoSEQ multiplex PCR assay. TCRdb took over this immuneACCESS table, retaining in-frame rearrangements with V and J assigned. Such tables are incomplete; in checked studies, under half of the missing clones stem from an unresolved V gene, and the remainder is unexplained. Here the sample has some 43,000 clones; more than 70% occur a single time. The ten most abundant clones make up 0.55% to 0.6% of the sample. The sample was CD4+ or CD8+ T cells sorted from blood, taken in a trial of the OX40 agonist ivuxolimab. These receptors all come from an adult with an advanced solid tumor such as melanoma, head and neck, liver or kidney cancer.

This clone appeared once. The chain has TRBV6-1 and TRBJ2-7; TRBD2 aligns across 12 bases. The CDR3 consists of 14 residues. V trimming: 6 bases; J trimming: 4 bases; junction bases outside the gene matches: 4. Per germline, CDR1 MNHNS and CDR2 SASEGT. This chain's CDR3 is CASSLAGGPYEQYF. The CDR3 bases are TGTGCCAGCAGCCTAGCGGGGGGGCCTTACGAGCAGTACTTC.

This clone was seen just once. The sample has other DNA sequences that encode this CDR3 too. The rearrangement links TRBV6-1 to TRBJ1-2; D not certain. CDR1 MNHNS and CDR2 SASEGT come from the germline V gene. This CDR3 spans 13 amino acids. V was shortened by 2 bases and J by 4 bases, with 8 bases between the two germline ends. CDR3: CASSERGIYGYTF. CDR3 sequence (DNA): TGTGCCAGCAGTGAACGAGGAATCTATGGCTACACCTTC.

This chain links TRBV5-1 with TRBJ2-3; the match to TRBD2 covers 9 bases. V lost 3 bases to trimming and J lost 6 bases; unmatched junction nucleotides: 5. The CDR3 is 14 amino acids. Per germline, CDR1 SGHRS and CDR2 YFSETQ. CDR3 in amino acids: CASSSIAGADTQYF. CDR3 nucleotide sequence: TGCGCCAGCAGCTCAATAGCGGGGGCTGATACGCAGTATTTT.

The chain employs TRBV5-1 and TRBJ2-3, with D tentatively TRBD1 or TRBD2 (5 bases each). Germline lookup yields CDR1 SGHRS and CDR2 YFSETQ. The germline V and J ends were trimmed by 4 bases and 2 bases, with 17 bases remaining between them. This CDR3 is 16 amino acids long. The CDR3, as DNA: TGCGCCAGCAGCGACGGGACCTCCGCAACCACAGATACGCAGTATTTT. Translation: CASSDGTSATTDTQYF.

The chain links TRBV18 to TRBJ2-1; tentative D call: TRBD2 (6 bases). The germline V gene has CDR1 KGHSH and CDR2 LQKENI. This CDR3 comprises 17 residues. Trimming left V 3 bases short and J 3 bases short, with 18 bases between. CDR3 DNA: TGTGCCAGCTCACCGCAGACCGTGGGGGGTCTCTACAATGAGCAGTTCTTC. It is translated as CASSPQTVGGLYNEQFF.

This chain links TRBV7-6 with TRBJ2-1; 9 nucleotides agree with TRBD1. The CDR3 loop spans 15 amino acids. With V trimmed by 3 bases and J by 4 bases, 4 bases remained unmatched. Germline V CDR1 and CDR2: SGHVS, FNYEAQ. The CDR3, as DNA: TGTGCCAGCAGCTTTTACGGACAGGGGTACAATGAGCAGTTCTTC. The encoded protein is CASSFYGQGYNEQFF.

The V call is TRBV9, the J call TRBJ2-6; D unclear. The V end lost 6 bases, the J end lost 0 bases, and 10 bases lay between the germline ends. CDR3 size: 15 residues. Germline loops: CDR1 SGDLS, CDR2 YYNGEE. The CDR3 nucleotides read TGTGCCAGCACTCGGTATAGCTCTGGGGCCAACGTCCTGACTTTC. It codes for CASTRYSSGANVLTF.

The chain uses TRBV6-6 and TRBJ1-1, with unresolved D. The CDR3 covers 13 residues. Trimming took off 1 base at V and 4 bases at J, with 7 bases between the two ends. Germline V gives CDR1 MNHNY, CDR2 SVGAGI (reference sequence). The CDR3 nucleotides are TGTGCCAGCAGTTACTACCACTCCACTGAAGCTTTCTTT. This sequence encodes CASSYYHSTEAFF.

V is TRBV6-6 and J is TRBJ2-3; 8 bases map to TRBD2. The CDR3 sequence is 14 residues long. V shed 5 bases, J shed 4 bases, and the junction held 5 bases outside the gene matches. Per the germline V gene, CDR1 is MNHNY and CDR2 is SVGAGI (reference sequence). The CDR3 sequence: CASSPPGLADTQYF. The CDR3 coding sequence is TGTGCCAGCAGTCCACCGGGACTAGCAGATACGCAGTATTTT.

The chain carries TRBV4-2 and TRBJ2-7; D is perhaps TRBD2 (5 bases). This CDR3 comprises 15 residues. Germline CDR1 and CDR2: LGHNA and YNFKEQ. V lost 1 base and J 4 bases, leaving 14 bases between the germline ends. In DNA form, the CDR3 reads TGTGCCAGCAGCCAAGGAAGTAGGGTAGCGTACGAGCAGTACTTC. Protein product: CASSQGSRVAYEQYF.

This chain uses TRBV4-3 with TRBJ2-3; TRBD2 is a possible D gene (5 bases). V gave up 4 bases and J gave up 2 bases, with 7 bases separating them. The CDR3 runs 13 residues. Germline V lookup: CDR1 LGHNA, CDR2 YSLEER. Here the CDR3 reads CASSRDYTDTQYF. The CDR3 DNA is TGCGCCAGCAGCCGAGACTACACAGATACGCAGTATTTT.

The chain links TRBV5-5 to TRBJ1-1; 8 positions agree with TRBD1. The germline gives CDR1 SGHKS, CDR2 YYEKEE (reference sequence). Trimming took 4 bases from V and 3 from J; bases not matched to a gene: 8. The length of the CDR3 is 15 residues. This CDR3 reads CASSLTGEVDTEAFF. The CDR3 DNA follows: TGTGCCAGCAGCCTGACAGGGGAGGTAGACACTGAAGCTTTCTTT. Variable domain in full (rest from reference TRBV5-5 and TRBJ1-1): DAGVTQSPTHLIKTRGQQVTLRCSPISGHKSVSWYQQVLGQGPQFIFQYYEKEERGRGNFPDRFSARQFPNYSSELNVNALLLGDSALYLCASSLTGEVDTEAFFGQGTRLTVV.

The V call is TRBV5-1, the J call TRBJ1-5; D unclear. The V and J ends lost 0 bases and 2 bases respectively, with 9 bases between them. Germline V gene lookup returns CDR1 SGHRS and CDR2 YFSETQ. The length of the CDR3 is 15 residues. In DNA, the CDR3 is TGCGCCAGCAGCTTGGGGCCGGAAGGCAATCAGCCCCAGCATTTT. It encodes CASSLGPEGNQPQHF.

The chain couples TRBV5-6 to TRBJ2-7, with TRBD1 identical over 9 bases. Germline V CDR1 and CDR2: SGHDT, YYEEEE. The V segment lost 4 bases and the J segment 3 bases; nucleotides outside the gene matches: 14. The CDR3 runs to 17 residues. The CDR3 DNA reads TGTGCCAGCAGCGCAATCTACCCGGACAGGGGCGTCTACGAGCAGTACTTC. Translated, it gives CASSAIYPDRGVYEQYF.

CDR3 region: CASSVIRASLQETQYF. The DNA for the CDR3 is TGTGCCAGCAGCGTAATCAGGGCCTCCCTCCAAGAGACCCAGTACTTC. V and J are TRBV5-6 and TRBJ2-5; possibly TRBD1 for D (5 bases). This CDR3 is 16 amino acids long. Germline loops: CDR1 SGHDT, CDR2 YYEEEE. Trimming cost V 4 bases and J 1 base, with 17 bases left between them.

The genes are TRBV4-2 and TRBJ1-1; 7 bases are a match to TRBD1. With 3 bases clipped from V and 1 base from J, the junction kept 14 bases outside the gene matches. The V gene's germline CDR1 is LGHNA and CDR2 YNFKEQ. CDR3 length: 18 residues. The CDR3 loop is CASSHPESGTGENTEAFF. In nucleotides, the CDR3 is TGTGCCAGCAGCCACCCCGAGTCCGGTACAGGGGAGAACACTGAAGCTTTCTTT.

For the CDR3, the DNA is TGTGCCAGCAGCTCAACAGGGGTCCTCTCTGGGGCCAACGTCCTGACTTTC. Translating it yields CASSSTGVLSGANVLTF. The rearrangement links TRBV7-9 to TRBJ2-6; TRBD1 aligns across 7 bases. CDR1 and CDR2 from the germline V gene are SEHNR and FQNEAQ (reference sequence). This CDR3 contains 17 residues. J was trimmed by 0 bases and V by 4 bases; bases with no gene match: 6.

V usage is TRBV9 and J usage is TRBJ2-3; a weak D match, TRBD1 (6 bases). The CDR3 contains 16 residues. The germline gives CDR1 SGDLS, CDR2 YYNGEE. Trimming left V 1 base short and J 4 bases short, with 16 bases between. CDR3 nucleotide sequence: TGTGCCAGCAGCGTAATTGGGGGCGCCAGTTCAGATACGCAGTATTTT. Its translation: CASSVIGGASSDTQYF.

The gene calls are TRBV15 and TRBJ1-4; maybe TRBD1 (5 bases). Germline values: CDR1 LNHNV, CDR2 YYDKDF (reference sequence). V dropped 5 bases and J dropped 4 bases, with 14 bases sitting between them. This CDR3 has 15 amino acids. DNA of the CDR3: TGTGCCACCAGCCCAAGGACACGGGATAATGAAAAACTGTTTTTT. Its protein product is CATSPRTRDNEKLFF.

This chain joins TRBV6-6 and TRBJ1-5; weak D call: TRBD1 (5 bases). Germline V lookup: CDR1 MNHNY, CDR2 SVGAGI (reference sequence). The CDR3 length is 14 residues. V was cut by 3 bases and J by 1 base, with 7 bases left in between. For the CDR3, the DNA is TGTGCCAGCAGTTATGGGGACAGCAATCAGCCCCAGCATTTT. It encodes CASSYGDSNQPQHF.

J is TRBJ2-7 and V is TRBV11-2; 11 bases match TRBD1. From germline, CDR1 is SGHAT and CDR2 FQNNGV. This CDR3 region has 15 residues. With V trimmed by 5 bases and J by 3 bases, 6 bases remained unmatched. CDR3 residues: CASSPSGQGVYEQYF. As DNA, the CDR3 is TGTGCCAGCAGCCCTTCGGGACAGGGGGTCTACGAGCAGTACTTC.

The CDR3 sequence: CASRRASRGLRDVYTF. DNA for the CDR3: TGTGCCAGCAGGCGCGCCTCCCGGGGGCTACGGGATGTCTACACCTTC. The chain joins TRBV7-2 to TRBJ1-2, with D perhaps matching TRBD1 (6 bases). Trimming pared 6 bases from V and 10 bases from J, leaving 27 bases between. The CDR3 runs to 16 residues. Germline CDR1 and CDR2: SGHTA and FQGNSA.

This chain connects TRBV19 to TRBJ1-5; D perhaps matches TRBD1 (6 bases). CDR3 size: 14 residues. Germline CDR1 reads LNHDA; CDR2 reads SQIVND (reference sequence). V lost 6 bases and J lost 1, with 10 bases in between. CDR3 coding DNA: TGTGCCAGTAGCAGGGGCTCAAGCAATCAGCCCCAGCATTTT. Protein: CASSRGSSNQPQHF.

This clone was counted a few times. The V call is TRBV30, the J call TRBJ1-5, with a tentative D call TRBD1 (5 bases). The length of the CDR3 is 12 residues. CDR1 and CDR2 from the germline V gene are GTSNPN and SVGIG (reference sequence). Trimming cost V 5 bases and J 6 bases, with 11 bases left between them. Here the CDR3 DNA reads TGTGCCTGGGACAGTGTTGGTCAGCCCCAGCATTTT. This encodes CAWDSVGQPQHF.

V and J are TRBV11-3 and TRBJ1-3; 9 bases are a match to TRBD1. There are 16 residues in the CDR3. Germline-derived CDR1 and CDR2 are SGHNT and YENEEA. J gave up 1 base and V 5 bases, and 6 bases lay outside the gene matches. The CDR3: CASSAGQGGSGNTIYF. The CDR3 nucleotides read TGTGCCAGCAGCGCGGGACAGGGAGGGTCTGGAAACACCATATATTTT.

The chain employs TRBV5-1 and TRBJ1-6, with D possibly being TRBD1 (5 bases). Per germline, CDR1 SGHRS and CDR2 YFSETQ. The CDR3 runs to 15 residues. The V and J ends lost 3 bases and 6 bases respectively, with 13 bases between them. The CDR3 loop is CASSSDSNFNSPLHF. For the CDR3, the DNA is TGCGCCAGCAGCTCTGACAGTAATTTTAATTCACCCCTCCACTTT.

This chain links TRBV18 with TRBJ2-7; D may be TRBD1 (5 bases). The CDR3 is 13 amino acids. Germline V gene lookup returns CDR1 KGHSH and CDR2 LQKENI. V lost 8 bases to trimming and J lost 1 base, with 12 bases between them. The CDR3, as DNA: TGTGCCAGCCAGGGCCCGTGGTCCTACGAGCAGTACTTC. Translation gives CASQGPWSYEQYF.

The V call is TRBV7-2, the J call TRBJ1-2; 9 nucleotides match TRBD1. The CDR3 is made up of 16 amino acids. The ends lost 2 bases at V and 2 bases at J; junction bases unmatched: 6. Germline V gives CDR1 SGHTA, CDR2 FQGNSA. The CDR3 DNA is TGTGCCAGCAGCTTAAGTCCGACAGGGGGGAACTATGGCTACACCTTC. Translation gives CASSLSPTGGNYGYTF.